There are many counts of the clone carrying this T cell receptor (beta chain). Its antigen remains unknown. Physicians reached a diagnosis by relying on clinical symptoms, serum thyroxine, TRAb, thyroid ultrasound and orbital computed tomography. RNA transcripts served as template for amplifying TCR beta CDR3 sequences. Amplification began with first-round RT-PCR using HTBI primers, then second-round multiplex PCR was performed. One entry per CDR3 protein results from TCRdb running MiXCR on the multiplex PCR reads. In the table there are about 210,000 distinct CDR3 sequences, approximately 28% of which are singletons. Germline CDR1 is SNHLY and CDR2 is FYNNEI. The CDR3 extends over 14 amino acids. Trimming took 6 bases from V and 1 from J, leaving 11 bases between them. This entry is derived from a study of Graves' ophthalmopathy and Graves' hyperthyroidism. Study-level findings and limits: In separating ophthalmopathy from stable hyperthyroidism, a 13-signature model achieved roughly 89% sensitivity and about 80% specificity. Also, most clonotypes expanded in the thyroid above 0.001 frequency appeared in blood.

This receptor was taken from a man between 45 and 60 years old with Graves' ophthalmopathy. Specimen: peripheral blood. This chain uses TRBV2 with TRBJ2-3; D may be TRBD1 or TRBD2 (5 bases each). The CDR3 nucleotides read TGTGCCAGCAGGGACCCGGGGCGCACAGATACGCAGTATTTT. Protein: CASRDPGRTDTQYF. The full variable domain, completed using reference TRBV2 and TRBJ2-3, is EPEVTQTPSHQVTQMGQEVILRCVPISNHLYFYWYRQILGQKVEFLVSFYNNEISEKSEIFDDQFSVERPDGSNFTLKIRSTKLEDSAMYFCASRDPGRTDTQYFGPGTRLTVL.